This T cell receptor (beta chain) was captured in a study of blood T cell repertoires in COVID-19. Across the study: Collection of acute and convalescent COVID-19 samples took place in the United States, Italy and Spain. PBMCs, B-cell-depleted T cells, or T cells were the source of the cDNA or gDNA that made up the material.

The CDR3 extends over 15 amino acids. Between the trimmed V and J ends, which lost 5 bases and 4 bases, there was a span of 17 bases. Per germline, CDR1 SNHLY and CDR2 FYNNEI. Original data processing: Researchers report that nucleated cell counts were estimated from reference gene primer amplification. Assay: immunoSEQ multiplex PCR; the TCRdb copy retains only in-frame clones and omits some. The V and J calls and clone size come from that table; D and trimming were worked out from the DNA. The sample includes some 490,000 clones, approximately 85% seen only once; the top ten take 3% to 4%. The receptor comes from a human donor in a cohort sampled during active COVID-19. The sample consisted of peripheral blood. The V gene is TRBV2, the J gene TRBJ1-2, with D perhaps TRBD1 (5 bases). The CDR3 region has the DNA TGTGCCAGCAGTACGAGTACAGGAGACGTCTATGGCTACACCTTC. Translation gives CASSTSTGDVYGYTF.